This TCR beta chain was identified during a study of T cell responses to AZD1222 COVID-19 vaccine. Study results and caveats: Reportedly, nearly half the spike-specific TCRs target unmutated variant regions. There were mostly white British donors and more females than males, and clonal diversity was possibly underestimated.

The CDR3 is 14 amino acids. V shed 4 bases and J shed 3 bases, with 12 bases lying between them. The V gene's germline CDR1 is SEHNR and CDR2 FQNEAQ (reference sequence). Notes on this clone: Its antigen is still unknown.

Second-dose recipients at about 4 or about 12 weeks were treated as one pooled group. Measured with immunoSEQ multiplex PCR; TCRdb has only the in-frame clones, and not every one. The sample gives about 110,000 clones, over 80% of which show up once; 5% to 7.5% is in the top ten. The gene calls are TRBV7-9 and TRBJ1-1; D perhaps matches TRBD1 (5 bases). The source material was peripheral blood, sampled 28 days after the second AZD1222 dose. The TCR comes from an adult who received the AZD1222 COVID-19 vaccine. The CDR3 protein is CASSSDNRDTEAFF. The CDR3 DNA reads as TGTGCCAGCAGCTCGGACAATCGGGACACTGAAGCTTTCTTT. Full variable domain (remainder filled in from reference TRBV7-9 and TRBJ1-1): DTGVSQNPRHKITKRGQNVTFRCDPISEHNRLYWYRQTLGQGPEFLTYFQNEAQLEKSRLLSDRFSAERPKGSFSTLEIQRTEQGDSAMYLCASSSDNRDTEAFFGQGTRLTVV.